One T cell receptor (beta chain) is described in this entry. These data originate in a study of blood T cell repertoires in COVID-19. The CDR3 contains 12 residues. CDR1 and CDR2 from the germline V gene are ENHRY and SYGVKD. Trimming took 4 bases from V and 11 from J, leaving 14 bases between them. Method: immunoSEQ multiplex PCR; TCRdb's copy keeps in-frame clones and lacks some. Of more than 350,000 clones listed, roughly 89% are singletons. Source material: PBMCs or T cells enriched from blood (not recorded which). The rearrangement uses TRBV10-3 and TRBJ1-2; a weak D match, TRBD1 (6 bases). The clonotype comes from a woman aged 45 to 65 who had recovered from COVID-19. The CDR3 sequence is CAISVGQDYYTF. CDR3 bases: TGTGCCATCAGTGTGGGACAAGACTATTACACCTTC.